Following are 21 T cell receptor beta chains from one sample sequenced in a study of T-cell reconstitution after alpha-beta-depleted transplantation in children. Unique molecular identifiers were incorporated when the TCRbeta library was constructed. TCRdb independently ran MiXCR on the PCR reads; one entry per CDR3 protein. The sample gives around 450,000 distinct CDR3 sequences, roughly 17% of which show up once; over 25% is in the top ten. Sequencing used PBMCs, mostly from graft donor cells, obtained 360 days after TCRalphabeta/CD19-depleted stem cell transplant. These receptor sequences come from a boy under two years old who had a stem cell transplant for Wiskott-Aldrich syndrome, so the T cells may come from the graft donor.

This clonotype appeared a few times. The chain combines TRBV4-1 with TRBJ2-2; 7 bases agree with TRBD1. The trim removed 0 bases at V and 0 bases at J, leaving 7 bases unmatched. The CDR3 length is 18 residues. Germline V CDR1 and CDR2: MGHRA, YSYEKL. The CDR3 loop is CASSQDLRGTANTGELFF. The DNA for the CDR3 is TGCGCCAGCAGCCAAGATTTACGAGGGACAGCGAACACCGGGGAGCTGTTTTTT.

A few counts support this clonotype. The chain carries TRBV20-1 and TRBJ2-1; 11 bases fit TRBD2. V was pared by 8 bases and J by 4 bases, with 19 bases of the junction left unmatched. Germline CDR1 is DFQATT and CDR2 is SNEGSKA (reference sequence). The CDR3 is 18 residues long. The CDR3 loop is CSSLGTSGPNGGYNEQFF. The CDR3 DNA is TGCAGTTCCCTGGGGACTAGCGGTCCTAATGGGGGATACAATGAGCAGTTCTTC.

This clonotype was seen only a few times. The rearrangement joins TRBV5-1 to TRBJ2-5; D gene uncertain. The CDR3 length is 13 residues. With 7 bases removed from V and 0 bases from J, the gap between germline ends came to 10 bases. From germline, CDR1 is SGHRS and CDR2 YFSETQ. CDR3 DNA sequence: TGCGCCAGCTTCCGTCCAGACCAAGAGACCCAGTACTTC. This gives the protein CASFRPDQETQYF.

This clonotype appeared a few times. The V call is TRBV4-1, the J call TRBJ1-1; D is uncertain. CDR1 MGHRA and CDR2 YSYEKL come from the germline V gene. CDR3 length: 16 residues. Trimming shortened V by 1 base and J by 4 bases, and 16 bases separated the two germline ends. The CDR3 here is CASSQGASHGITEAFF. DNA for the CDR3: TGCGCCAGCAGCCAAGGGGCCTCACATGGGATCACTGAAGCTTTCTTT.

The sample holds a few counts of this clonotype. This chain uses TRBV18 with TRBJ2-6; D ambiguous. V was pared by 4 bases and J by 0 bases, with 10 bases between. This CDR3 has 16 amino acids. Per germline, CDR1 KGHSH and CDR2 LQKENI. The CDR3 DNA follows: TGTGCCAGCTCACGGGTCCGGCTCTCTGGGGCCAACGTCCTGACTTTC. Protein: CASSRVRLSGANVLTF.

V usage is TRBV6-5 and J usage is TRBJ2-3, with D possibly being TRBD2 (5 bases). Germline V gives CDR1 MNHEY, CDR2 SVGAGI. Trimming cost V 5 bases and J 6 bases, with 15 bases left between them. The CDR3 extends over 14 amino acids. The CDR3 loop reads CASSPPLGADTQYF. Here the CDR3 DNA reads TGTGCCAGCAGTCCGCCCTTGGGAGCCGATACGCAGTATTTT.

The V call is TRBV15, the J call TRBJ2-6, with D hard to call. V lost 1 base and J 4 bases, leaving 5 bases between the germline ends. CDR3 length: 14 amino acids. The germline V gene has CDR1 LNHNV and CDR2 YYDKDF (reference sequence). In DNA, the CDR3 is TGTGCCACCAGCAGAGGACCCGGGGCCAACGTCCTGACTTTC. Translated, it gives CATSRGPGANVLTF.

The V gene is TRBV7-2, the J gene TRBJ1-6; D gene unclear. From germline, CDR1 is SGHTA and CDR2 FQGNSA. The CDR3 sequence is 13 residues long. Trimming pared 5 bases from V and 14 bases from J, leaving 16 bases between. Here the CDR3 reads CASSHTGVRSLHF. The CDR3 DNA reads TGTGCCAGCAGCCACACGGGAGTGAGGTCCCTCCACTTT.

The V gene is TRBV27, the J gene TRBJ2-1, with 11 bases aligning to TRBD1. From germline, CDR1 is MNHEY and CDR2 SMNVEV (reference sequence). The CDR3 has 14 amino acids. Trimming cost V 3 bases and J 7 bases; bases outside gene matches: 2. The CDR3 DNA is TGTGCCAGCAGTTTTGGGACAGGGGGGAATGAGCAGTTCTTC. It codes for CASSFGTGGNEQFF.

The rearrangement links TRBV10-3 to TRBJ1-2; D not resolved. This CDR3 is built from 12 residues. The germline CDR1 and CDR2 sequences are ENHRY and SYGVKD. The V end was cut by 6 bases, the J end by 4 bases, with 9 bases between. This CDR3 is CAIRIGGYGYTF. In DNA form, the CDR3 reads TGTGCCATCAGAATAGGTGGCTATGGCTACACCTTC.

This sequence joins TRBV28 and TRBJ2-5; D might be TRBD2 (6 bases). V dropped 8 bases and J dropped 1 base, with 14 bases sitting between them. Looked up from germline, CDR1 is MDHEN and CDR2 is SYDVKM. This CDR3 region has 14 residues. The CDR3 loop is CASSSAGLQETQYF. Written as DNA, the CDR3 is TGTGCCAGCTCCTCGGCGGGGCTCCAAGAGACCCAGTACTTC.

This chain joins TRBV28 and TRBJ2-7, with TRBD1 matching over 7 bases. V shed 6 bases and J 0 bases; nucleotides not matched to a gene: 8. The length of the CDR3 is 15 residues. Germline-derived CDR1 and CDR2 are MDHEN and SYDVKM. CDR3 sequence: CASRFDRASSYEQYF. In nucleotides, the CDR3 is TGTGCCAGCAGATTCGACAGGGCCAGCTCCTACGAGCAGTACTTC.

This clonotype has only a few counts. This chain joins TRBV5-1 and TRBJ1-6; D uncertain. Germline CDR1 reads SGHRS; CDR2 reads YFSETQ. The CDR3 contains 13 residues. V was clipped by 5 bases and J by 6 bases, with 9 bases between them. This CDR3 reads CASRRRRNSPLHF. The CDR3, as DNA: TGCGCCAGCAGGAGGAGACGTAATTCACCCCTCCACTTT.

The chain employs TRBV7-2 and TRBJ2-5, with TRBD2 identical over 7 bases. CDR3 size: 16 residues. V lost 1 base and J lost 4; bases outside the gene matches: 9. Germline V gene data show CDR1 as SGHTA and CDR2 as FQGNSA. The CDR3 loop is CASSLGGGSWTETQYF. The CDR3 DNA reads TGTGCCAGCAGCTTAGGTGGCGGGAGCTGGACAGAGACCCAGTACTTC.

CDR3 DNA sequence: TGTGCCAGTAGTATGGCGACTTCTAGCACAGATACGCAGTATTTT. Its translation: CASSMATSSTDTQYF. The chain has TRBV19 and TRBJ2-3; D is unresolved. Trimming left V 3 bases short and J 0 bases short, with 10 bases between. The length of the CDR3 is 15 residues. The germline V gene has CDR1 LNHDA and CDR2 SQIVND (reference sequence).

A few counts support this clonotype. The gene calls are TRBV5-1 and TRBJ2-1, with D tentatively TRBD1 (6 bases). The CDR3 totals 16 residues. V lost 1 base, J lost 6 bases, and 17 bases lay in between. Germline V gene data show CDR1 as SGHRS and CDR2 as YFSETQ. The CDR3 nucleotides are TGCGCCAGCAGCTTGTCAACAGGGCGCCCCCCCAATGAGCAGTTCTTC. Its protein product is CASSLSTGRPPNEQFF. Full variable domain (rest looked up from reference TRBV5-1 and TRBJ2-1): KAGVTQTPRYLIKTRGQQVTLSCSPISGHRSVSWYQQTPGQGLQFLFEYFSETQRNKGNFPGRFSGRQFSNSRSEMNVSTLELGDSALYLCASSLSTGRPPNEQFFGPGTRLTVL.

The chain has TRBV6-1 and TRBJ2-7; 11 positions match TRBD1. Germline V gives CDR1 MNHNS, CDR2 SASEGT. J gave up 3 bases and V 4 bases, and 5 bases lay outside the gene matches. This CDR3 has 15 residues. CDR3 amino acids: CASSARDRGFYEQYF. The CDR3, as DNA: TGTGCCAGCAGTGCCCGGGACAGGGGGTTCTACGAGCAGTACTTC.

This sequence joins TRBV5-5 and TRBJ2-3, with D perhaps TRBD2 (6 bases). The V and J ends lost 0 bases and 2 bases respectively, with 13 bases between them. Germline-derived CDR1 and CDR2 are SGHKS and YYEKEE (reference sequence). CDR3 size: 16 residues. The CDR3: CASSLALPGLTDTQYF. The CDR3 DNA reads TGTGCCAGCAGCTTGGCTCTACCGGGACTCACAGATACGCAGTATTTT. Drawing the rest from reference TRBV5-5 and TRBJ2-3, the complete variable domain is DAGVTQSPTHLIKTRGQQVTLRCSPISGHKSVSWYQQVLGQGPQFIFQYYEKEERGRGNFPDRFSARQFPNYSSELNVNALLLGDSALYLCASSLALPGLTDTQYFGPGTRLTVL.

This clonotype showed up many times. The chain carries TRBV3-1 and TRBJ2-5; a weak D match, TRBD2 (5 bases). The germline CDR1 and CDR2 sequences are LGHDT and YNNKEL (reference sequence). The CDR3 extends over 13 amino acids. V was clipped by 3 bases and J by 3 bases, with 8 bases between them. The CDR3 is CASSHRAEETQYF. In nucleotides, the CDR3 is TGTGCCAGCAGCCACCGAGCGGAAGAGACCCAGTACTTC.

This rearrangement joins TRBV5-1 to TRBJ2-1; D possibly uses TRBD1 or TRBD2 (5 bases each). This CDR3 comprises 16 residues. Per germline, CDR1 SGHRS and CDR2 YFSETQ. V was clipped by 4 bases and J by 3 bases, with 17 bases between them. Here the CDR3 DNA reads TGCGCCAGCAGCCCGGGCCCGGGACGGAACTACAATGAGCAGTTCTTC. Its protein product is CASSPGPGRNYNEQFF.

The gene calls are TRBV29-1 and TRBJ2-1; possibly TRBD1 for D (6 bases). The V gene's germline CDR1 is SQVTM and CDR2 ANQGSEA. The CDR3 has 14 amino acids. V lost 2 bases and J 4 bases, leaving 12 bases between the germline ends. CDR3 nucleotides: TGCAGCGTTGAATACAGGGATATTTACAATGAGCAGTTCTTC. This gives the protein CSVEYRDIYNEQFF.